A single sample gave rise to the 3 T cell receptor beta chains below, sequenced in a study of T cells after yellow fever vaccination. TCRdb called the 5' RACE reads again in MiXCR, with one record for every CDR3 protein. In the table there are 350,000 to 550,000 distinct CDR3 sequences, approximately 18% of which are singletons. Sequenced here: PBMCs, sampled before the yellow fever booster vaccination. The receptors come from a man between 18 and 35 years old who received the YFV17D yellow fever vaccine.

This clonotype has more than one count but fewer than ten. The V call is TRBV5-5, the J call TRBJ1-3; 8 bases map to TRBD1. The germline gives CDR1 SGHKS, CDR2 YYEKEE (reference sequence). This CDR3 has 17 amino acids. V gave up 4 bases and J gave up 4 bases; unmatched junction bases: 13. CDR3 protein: CASSRGWDRSAGNTIYF. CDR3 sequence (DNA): TGTGCCAGCAGCCGGGGCTGGGACAGGTCAGCGGGAAACACCATATATTTT. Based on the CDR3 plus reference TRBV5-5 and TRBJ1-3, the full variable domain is DAGVTQSPTHLIKTRGQQVTLRCSPISGHKSVSWYQQVLGQGPQFIFQYYEKEERGRGNFPDRFSARQFPNYSSELNVNALLLGDSALYLCASSRGWDRSAGNTIYFGEGSWLTVV.

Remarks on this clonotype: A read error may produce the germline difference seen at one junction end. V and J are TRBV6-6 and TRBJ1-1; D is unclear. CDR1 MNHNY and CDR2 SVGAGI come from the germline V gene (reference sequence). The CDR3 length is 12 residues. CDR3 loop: CASSRRNSEAFF. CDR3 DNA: TGTGCCAGCAGTCGACGGAACTCTGAAGCTTTCTTT.

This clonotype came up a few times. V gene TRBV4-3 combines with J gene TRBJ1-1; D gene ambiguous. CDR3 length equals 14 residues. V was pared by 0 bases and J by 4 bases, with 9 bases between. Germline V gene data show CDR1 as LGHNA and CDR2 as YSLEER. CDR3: CASSQEQESTEAFF. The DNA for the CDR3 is TGCGCCAGCAGCCAAGAGCAGGAGTCCACTGAAGCTTTCTTT.